This is a list of T cell receptor beta chains from one sample in a study of blood T cell repertoires in COVID-19. Method: immunoSEQ multiplex PCR; TCRdb's copy keeps in-frame clones and lacks some. This sample has about 66,000 clones; around 82% occur once, and the top ten carry approximately 6.6%. The sequenced sample was peripheral blood. Receptors originate from a man in his sixties with acute or convalescent COVID-19. Each CDR3 is given with its conserved first and last residue. D genes are given only for firm matches. The listing skips clone size in some rows; elsewhere it reads once, few, many or a size class.

v_call: TRBV19; j_call: TRBJ1-2; d_call: TRBD1; clone_size: few; cdr3_nt: TGTGCCAGTAGTATTAGCAGGACAGGGTTGAACTATGGCTACACCTTC; cdr3_aa: CASSISRTGLNYGYTF
v_call: TRBV5-1; j_call: TRBJ1-2; d_call: -; clone_size: few; cdr3_nt: TGCGCCAGCAGCCAGGTGCCCGGAACTGGCTACACCTTC; cdr3_aa: CASSQVPGTGYTF
v_call: TRBV10-1; j_call: TRBJ1-6; d_call: -; clone_size: -; cdr3_nt: TGCGCCAGCAGTCCAGGGTTAGATTCACCCCTCCACTTT; cdr3_aa: CASSPGLDSPLHF
v_call: TRBV5-4; j_call: TRBJ1-2; d_call: -; clone_size: -; cdr3_nt: TGTGCCAGCAGCTTGCCGGGCGCGGGCTATGGCTACACCTTC; cdr3_aa: CASSLPGAGYGYTF
v_call: TRBV5-1; j_call: TRBJ1-2; d_call: TRBD1; clone_size: -; cdr3_nt: TGCGCCAGCAGCACGGAGACAGGGGCCGGCTACACCTTC; cdr3_aa: CASSTETGAGYTF
v_call: TRBV5-1; j_call: TRBJ2-1; d_call: TRBD2; clone_size: -; cdr3_nt: TGCGCCAGCAGCTTGGATCCAGCGGGGGGATACAATGAGCAGTTCTTC; cdr3_aa: CASSLDPAGGYNEQFF
v_call: TRBV21-1; j_call: TRBJ1-2; d_call: -; clone_size: -; cdr3_nt: TGTGCCAGCAGCAAGGGCAGGGAAGACTATGGCTACACCTTC; cdr3_aa: CASSKGREDYGYTF
v_call: TRBV10-2; j_call: TRBJ1-2; d_call: -; clone_size: -; cdr3_nt: TGCGCCAGCAGTGAGTCGGGCAGGGAAGCCTATGGCTACACCTTC; cdr3_aa: CASSESGREAYGYTF
v_call: TRBV6-2/TRBV6-3; j_call: TRBJ1-1; d_call: TRBD1; clone_size: -; cdr3_nt: TGTGCCAGCAGTATCTTTACAGGGGGCTCGGCTTTCTTT; cdr3_aa: CASSIFTGGSAFF
v_call: TRBV6-2/TRBV6-3; j_call: TRBJ1-1; d_call: -; clone_size: medium-sized; cdr3_nt: TGTGCCAGCAGTTACGCGGGGACGAACACTGAAGCTTTCTTT; cdr3_aa: CASSYAGTNTEAFF
v_call: TRBV4-2; j_call: TRBJ1-3; d_call: -; clone_size: -; cdr3_nt: TGTGCCAGCAGCCAAGAGGCAGAAGAAGGAAACACCATATATTTT; cdr3_aa: CASSQEAEEGNTIYF
v_call: TRBV25-1; j_call: TRBJ1-1; d_call: -; clone_size: -; cdr3_nt: TGTGCCAGCAGTGAATTGGGGGCATTATCCTCCGAAGCTTTCTTT; cdr3_aa: CASSELGALSSEAFF
v_call: TRBV4-1; j_call: TRBJ2-4; d_call: -; clone_size: -; cdr3_nt: TGCGCCAGCAGCCGGACTATCGAAAACATTCAGTACTTC; cdr3_aa: CASSRTIENIQYF
v_call: TRBV24-1; j_call: TRBJ1-2; d_call: -; clone_size: -; cdr3_nt: TGTGCCACCAGTGCGGGGAATGGCTACACCTTC; cdr3_aa: CATSAGNGYTF
v_call: TRBV6-2/TRBV6-3; j_call: TRBJ1-1; d_call: -; clone_size: -; cdr3_nt: TGTGCCAGCAGTTACGAGCAGGACACTGAAGCTTTCTTT; cdr3_aa: CASSYEQDTEAFF
v_call: TRBV2; j_call: TRBJ1-6; d_call: -; clone_size: -; cdr3_nt: TGTGCCAGCAAAAGGGAAGGGGGTTCACCCCTCCACTTT; cdr3_aa: CASKREGGSPLHF
v_call: TRBV20-1; j_call: TRBJ1-2; d_call: -; clone_size: -; cdr3_nt: TGCAGTGCTAGTCAGGGTAACTATGGCTACACCTTC; cdr3_aa: CSASQGNYGYTF
v_call: TRBV29-1; j_call: TRBJ2-7; d_call: -; clone_size: -; cdr3_nt: TGCAGCGTTGACCGGGGGGCAGGTTACGAGCAGTACTTC; cdr3_aa: CSVDRGAGYEQYF
v_call: TRBV6-5; j_call: TRBJ1-6; d_call: -; clone_size: medium-sized; cdr3_nt: -; cdr3_aa: CASSSSVGANSPLHF
v_call: TRBV10-1; j_call: TRBJ2-2; d_call: TRBD2; clone_size: -; cdr3_nt: TGCGCCAGCAGTGAGGCGGGGGGGCCCTTATTGAGTACCGGGGAGCTGTTTTTT; cdr3_aa: CASSEAGGPLLSTGELFF
v_call: TRBV14; j_call: TRBJ1-1; d_call: -; clone_size: -; cdr3_nt: TGTGCCAGCAGGGGGGACACGCTGAACACTGAAGCTTTCTTT; cdr3_aa: CASRGDTLNTEAFF
v_call: TRBV15; j_call: TRBJ2-2; d_call: TRBD2; clone_size: -; cdr3_nt: TGTGCCACCAGCAGAGATAGGACTAGAAGTGGTACCGGGGAGCTGTTTTTT; cdr3_aa: CATSRDRTRSGTGELFF
v_call: TRBV25-1; j_call: TRBJ1-6; d_call: -; clone_size: -; cdr3_nt: TGTGCCAGCAGTGAGGGAGTTCAGAGTAATTCACCCCTCCACTTT; cdr3_aa: CASSEGVQSNSPLHF
v_call: TRBV19; j_call: TRBJ1-5; d_call: -; clone_size: few; cdr3_nt: TGTGCCAGTAGGTTAGCGCAAATCGGTCAGCCCCAGCATTTT; cdr3_aa: CASRLAQIGQPQHF
v_call: TRBV24-1; j_call: TRBJ1-2; d_call: TRBD1; clone_size: -; cdr3_nt: TGTGCCACCAGTGACACCCTGGACAGGGACAACTATGGCTACACCTTC; cdr3_aa: CATSDTLDRDNYGYTF
v_call: TRBV10-1; j_call: TRBJ1-4; d_call: -; clone_size: -; cdr3_nt: TGCGCCAGTCAGAGGACATTGGACGAAAAACTGTTTTTT; cdr3_aa: CASQRTLDEKLFF
v_call: TRBV7-2; j_call: TRBJ2-7; d_call: -; clone_size: -; cdr3_nt: TGTGCCAGCAGCTCCGGACAGCAGACAGCTTACTACGAGCAGTACTTC; cdr3_aa: CASSSGQQTAYYEQYF
v_call: TRBV3-1/TRBV3-2; j_call: TRBJ2-5; d_call: TRBD2; clone_size: -; cdr3_nt: TGTGCCAGCAGCCGCGGACTAGCGGGGGGGCCGCGGGAGACCCAGTACTTC; cdr3_aa: CASSRGLAGGPRETQYF
v_call: TRBV6-5; j_call: TRBJ1-5; d_call: -; clone_size: -; cdr3_nt: TGTGCCAGCAGGACGGCAGGGCTAGGCCAGCCCCAGCATTTT; cdr3_aa: CASRTAGLGQPQHF
v_call: TRBV3-1/TRBV3-2; j_call: TRBJ1-1; d_call: -; clone_size: -; cdr3_nt: TGTGCCAGCAGTCAAGGGAGGAACACTGAAGCTTTCTTT; cdr3_aa: CASSQGRNTEAFF
v_call: TRBV19; j_call: TRBJ1-5; d_call: TRBD1; clone_size: -; cdr3_nt: TGTGCCAGTAGTATTACAGGGGACAATCAGCCCCAGCATTTT; cdr3_aa: CASSITGDNQPQHF
v_call: TRBV7-2; j_call: TRBJ1-2; d_call: TRBD1; clone_size: once; cdr3_nt: TGTGCCAGCAGCCTCGGACAGGGGGCTTATGGCTACACCTTC; cdr3_aa: CASSLGQGAYGYTF
v_call: TRBV18; j_call: TRBJ2-5; d_call: TRBD1; clone_size: -; cdr3_nt: TGTGCCAGCTCACCCCGGGACAGGGTCTCCCAAGAGACCCAGTACTTC; cdr3_aa: CASSPRDRVSQETQYF
v_call: TRBV18; j_call: TRBJ2-7; d_call: TRBD1; clone_size: -; cdr3_nt: TGTGCCAGCTCACCCGGACAGGGAGGCGACTACGAGCAGTACTTC; cdr3_aa: CASSPGQGGDYEQYF
v_call: TRBV4-1; j_call: TRBJ2-5; d_call: TRBD1; clone_size: -; cdr3_nt: TGCGCCAGCAGCCAAGATGGGACAGGGCCGGAGACCCAGTACTTC; cdr3_aa: CASSQDGTGPETQYF
v_call: TRBV19; j_call: TRBJ1-5; d_call: TRBD1; clone_size: once; cdr3_nt: TGTGCCAGTAGTCGCAGACAGGGCTATCAGCCCCAGCATTTT; cdr3_aa: CASSRRQGYQPQHF
v_call: TRBV4-3; j_call: TRBJ1-2; d_call: TRBD1; clone_size: -; cdr3_nt: TGCGCCAGCAGCCAAGATGTGACAGGGAGGTATGGCTACACCTTC; cdr3_aa: CASSQDVTGRYGYTF